The following is a T cell receptor (beta chain) sequence with its context. Its antigen remains unidentified. The sample is drawn from a study of cytomegalovirus exposure and HLA in healthy donors. Study results and caveats: Reportedly, fewer N-insertions than the approximately 700-donor mean appeared in an Asian-associated ancestry cluster in a later analysis.

60 Vbeta and 13 Jbeta primers were used in PCR. Assay used: immunoSEQ multiplex PCR; TCRdb lists only in-frame clones, some missing. The sample lists 130,000 or so clones, less than 85% occurring once. The CDR3 contains 15 residues. This receptor was obtained from a man aged 18 to 35 in good health and CMV-seropositive. Material: PBMCs. The chain links TRBV21-1 to TRBJ2-7; the DNA was not used to check the table's D call, TRBD2. TRBV21-1 is reported as a pseudogene. Here the CDR3 reads CASSKGRSLTYEQYF. The CDR3 nucleotides are TGTGCCAGCAGCAAAGGACGGAGCCTTACCTACGAGCAGTACTTC.